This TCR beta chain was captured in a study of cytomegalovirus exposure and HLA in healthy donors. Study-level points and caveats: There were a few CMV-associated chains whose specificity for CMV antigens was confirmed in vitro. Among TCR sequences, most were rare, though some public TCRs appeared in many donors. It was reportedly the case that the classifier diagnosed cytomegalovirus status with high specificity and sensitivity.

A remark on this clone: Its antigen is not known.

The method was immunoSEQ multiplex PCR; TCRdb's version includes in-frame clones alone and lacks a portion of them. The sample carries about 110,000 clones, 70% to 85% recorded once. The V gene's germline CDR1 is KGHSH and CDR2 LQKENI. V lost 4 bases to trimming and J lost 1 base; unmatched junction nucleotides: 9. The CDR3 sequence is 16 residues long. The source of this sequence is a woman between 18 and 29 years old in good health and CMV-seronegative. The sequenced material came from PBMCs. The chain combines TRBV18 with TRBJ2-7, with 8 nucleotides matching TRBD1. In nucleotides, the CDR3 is TGTGCCAGCTCACGCTACTGGACAGGGACTTCCTACGAGCAGTACTTC. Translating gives CASSRYWTGTSYEQYF.